The rows below give T cell receptor beta chains drawn from one sample of a study of blood T cell repertoires in COVID-19. The assay was immunoSEQ multiplex PCR, and TCRdb's table has in-frame clones only and misses some. The repertoire has about 80,000 clones, around 90% of them found once; the top ten carry 4.8%. Sequenced sample: peripheral blood. These receptors all stem from a woman older than 75 with acute or convalescent COVID-19. CDR3s include the opening cysteine and the closing phenylalanine or tryptophan. D genes are given only for firm matches. Size tells how often a clone was seen (once, few, many) or the class of an expanded clone, and some rows leave it out.

v_gene	j_gene	d_gene	abundance	CDR3aa	CDR3nt
TRBV20-1	TRBJ2-1	.	.	CSASSRGRHSSNEQFF	TGCAGTGCTAGTAGCCGGGGGAGACACTCTAGTAATGAGCAGTTCTTC
TRBV6-5	TRBJ2-7	.	.	CASRPLGLLIEQYF	TGTGCCAGCAGGCCACTCGGACTGCTTATCGAGCAGTACTTC
TRBV29-1	TRBJ2-3	.	.	CSVTYRLFTDTQYF	TGCAGCGTCACATACAGGTTATTCACAGATACGCAGTATTTT
TRBV5-1	TRBJ2-3	TRBD2	.	CASSLIPSGRADTQYF	TGCGCCAGCAGCTTGATTCCTAGCGGGAGGGCAGATACGCAGTATTTT
TRBV27	TRBJ1-5	TRBD1	.	CASSLVGQGHQPQHF	TGTGCCAGCAGTTTAGTAGGACAGGGTCATCAGCCCCAGCATTTT
TRBV19	TRBJ1-6	.	once	CASSPDSKSSYNSPLHF	TGTGCCAGTAGTCCTGACAGCAAGAGCTCCTATAATTCACCCCTCCACTTT
TRBV18	TRBJ2-1	.	.	CASSPRTDSYNEQFF	TGTGCCAGCTCTCCTCGGACAGATTCTTACAATGAGCAGTTCTTC
TRBV30	TRBJ1-2	.	.	CAWSDRDGYTF	TGTGCCTGGAGTGACAGGGATGGCTACACCTTC
TRBV7-6	TRBJ1-6	.	.	CASSLVAGLNNSPLHF	TGTGCCAGCAGCTTAGTGGCAGGGCTCAATAATTCACCCCTCCACTTT
TRBV18	TRBJ1-1	TRBD1	.	CASSPGTGFNTEAFF	TGTGCCAGCTCACCAGGGACAGGGTTTAACACTGAAGCTTTCTTT
TRBV30	TRBJ1-3	.	.	CAWSLGGVSGNTIYF	TGTGCCTGGAGTTTAGGGGGGGTCTCTGGAAACACCATATATTTT
TRBV5-5	TRBJ2-5	.	few	CASSPGGETQYF	TGTGCCAGCAGCCCCGGAGGGGAGACCCAGTACTTC